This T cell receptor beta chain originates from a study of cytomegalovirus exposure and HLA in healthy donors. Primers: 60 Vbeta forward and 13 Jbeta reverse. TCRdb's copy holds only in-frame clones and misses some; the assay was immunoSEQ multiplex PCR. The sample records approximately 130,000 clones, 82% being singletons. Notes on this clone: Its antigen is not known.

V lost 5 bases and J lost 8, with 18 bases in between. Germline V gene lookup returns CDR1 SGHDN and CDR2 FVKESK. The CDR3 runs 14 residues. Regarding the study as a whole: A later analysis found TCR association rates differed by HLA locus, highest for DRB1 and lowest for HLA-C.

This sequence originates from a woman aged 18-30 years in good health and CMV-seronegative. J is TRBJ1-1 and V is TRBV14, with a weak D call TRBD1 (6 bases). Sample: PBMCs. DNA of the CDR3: TGTGCCAGCAGCTTTACACAGGGACGGACGGAAGCTTTCTTT. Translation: CASSFTQGRTEAFF. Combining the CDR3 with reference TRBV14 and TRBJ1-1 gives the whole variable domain EAGVTQFPSHSVIEKGQTVTLRCDPISGHDNLYWYRRVMGKEIKFLLHFVKESKQDESGMPNNRFLAERTGGTYSTLKVQPAELEDSGVYFCASSFTQGRTEAFFGQGTRLTVV.